This entry features one TCR beta chain sequence. The age range of participants was 18 to 89 years, with residence in 20 to 25 US areas. In assigning cohorts, the study relied on participant-reported clinical history. Before being deemed recovered, Cohort 3 donors had two negative PCRs, clearance, or symptom resolution. The assay was immunoSEQ multiplex PCR, and TCRdb's table has in-frame clones only and misses some. This sample has about 370,000 clones, with approximately 90% found just once. Trimming removed 4 bases from V and 7 bases from J, with 7 bases in between. The CDR3 contains 12 residues. In germline, CDR1 is SNHLY, CDR2 FYNNEI. The data originate from a study of blood T cell repertoires in COVID-19. Study overall: From T cells, B-cell-depleted T cells, or PBMCs came the material, which was cDNA or gDNA.

The rearrangement joins TRBV2 to TRBJ1-4; no definite D call. Sequenced input: PBMCs or T cells enriched from blood (not recorded which). The source of this sequence is a man between 18 and 35 years old who had recovered from COVID-19. This CDR3 is CASSGGSEKLFF. The CDR3 nucleotides read TGTGCCAGCAGTGGAGGGAGTGAAAAACTGTTTTTT.